Shown below are 6 T cell receptor beta chains from a single sample sequenced in a study of shared clonotypes between healthy human individuals. Sequenced by immunoSEQ multiplex PCR; TCRdb stores in-frame clones only, minus some. The table has 2 million to 2.5 million clones, 85% to 95% seen once. The material sequenced was naive CD4+ T cells from PBMCs. Subset described: CD45RA+ positively selected. These receptors all stem from a man between 18 and 35 years old in good health. Some clones in this sample may be carry-over from other donors' samples.

This clone was recorded once. The chain has TRBV6-5 and TRBJ1-6; D remains ambiguous. CDR1 and CDR2 (germline): MNHEY, SVGAGI. The ends were cut back, 1 base at V and 6 bases at J, with 10 bases in the middle. CDR3 length: 15 residues. This CDR3 reads CASSYWATVNSPLHF. The CDR3 region has the DNA TGTGCCAGCAGTTACTGGGCGACTGTTAATTCACCCCTCCACTTT.

The chain employs TRBV27 and TRBJ2-3, with no clear D. CDR1 MNHEY and CDR2 SMNVEV come from the germline V gene (reference sequence). V was shortened by 5 bases and J by 2 bases, with 20 bases between the two germline ends. The CDR3 length is 17 residues. CDR3 in DNA: TGTGCCAGCAGTGAGAAACACAGACACACAGACACAGATACGCAGTATTTT. Its translation is CASSEKHRHTDTDTQYF.

Note on this clone: This specimen includes other DNA sequences encoding the same CDR3. The chain recombines TRBV28 with TRBJ1-1, with D unclear. The germline V gene encodes CDR1 MDHEN and CDR2 SYDVKM. This CDR3 comprises 11 residues. V was cut by 5 bases and J by 5 bases, with 6 bases left in between. The CDR3, as DNA: TGTGCCAGCAGTCTACGGACTGAAGCTTTCTTT. Its protein product is CASSLRTEAFF.

The chain joins TRBV25-1 to TRBJ1-5; possibly TRBD1 for D (5 bases). This CDR3 contains 14 residues. CDR1 and CDR2 from the germline V gene are MGHDK and SYGVNS. Trimming left V 6 bases short and J 6 bases short, with 15 bases between. CDR3 sequence (DNA): TGTGCCAGCAGCGGGGGGGGGACCCGTCAGCCCCAGCATTTT. Protein: CASSGGGTRQPQHF.

V gene TRBV28 combines with J gene TRBJ2-5, with 10 bases aligning to TRBD2. Germline V gene lookup returns CDR1 MDHEN and CDR2 SYDVKM. The CDR3 spans 16 residues. V lost 5 bases, J lost 2 bases, and 8 bases stayed unmatched. The CDR3 is CASSGASGRGQETQYF. CDR3 sequence (DNA): TGTGCCAGCAGTGGGGCTAGCGGGAGAGGACAAGAGACCCAGTACTTC.

This chain joins TRBV29-1 and TRBJ2-3; D gene ambiguous. Per germline, CDR1 SQVTM and CDR2 ANQGSEA. There are 14 residues in the CDR3. Trimming took off 6 bases at V and 2 bases at J, with 15 bases between the two ends. This chain's CDR3 is CSVRFMDHTDTQYF. Here the CDR3 DNA reads TGCAGCGTCCGGTTTATGGACCACACAGATACGCAGTATTTT.